This TCR beta chain stems from a study of blood T cell repertoires in COVID-19. Study-wide background: From the United States, Italy and Spain came samples of acute and convalescent COVID-19. The cDNA or gDNA used as material had been derived from T cells, B-cell-depleted T cells, or PBMCs.

The ends lost 0 bases at V and 7 bases at J; junction bases unmatched: 9. The CDR3 length is 16 residues. Looked up from germline, CDR1 is GTSNPN and CDR2 is SVGIG (reference sequence). As processed by the authors: Estimates of nucleated cell counts were drawn from the amplification of reference gene primers. Assay: immunoSEQ multiplex PCR; the TCRdb copy retains only in-frame clones and omits some. V, J and clone size are taken as reported in that table, and D and trimming were inferred from the DNA itself. In the table there are about 59,000 clones, 80% of which are singletons. The rearrangement joins TRBV30 to TRBJ2-2; 9 nucleotides agree with TRBD1. The TCR originated in a man in his sixties with acute or convalescent COVID-19. Source material: peripheral blood. CDR3 protein: CAWSVSRTGAGGELFF. The CDR3 nucleotides are TGTGCCTGGAGTGTGTCCAGGACAGGGGCTGGCGGGGAGCTGTTTTTT.